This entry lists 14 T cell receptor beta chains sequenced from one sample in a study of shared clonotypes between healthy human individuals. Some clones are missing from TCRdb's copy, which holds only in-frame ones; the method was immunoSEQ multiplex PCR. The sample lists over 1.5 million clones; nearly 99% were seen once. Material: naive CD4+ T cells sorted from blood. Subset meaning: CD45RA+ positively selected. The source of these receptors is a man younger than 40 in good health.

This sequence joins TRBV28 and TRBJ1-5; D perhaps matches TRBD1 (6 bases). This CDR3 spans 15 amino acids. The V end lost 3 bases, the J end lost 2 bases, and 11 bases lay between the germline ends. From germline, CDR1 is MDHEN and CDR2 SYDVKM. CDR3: CASSFPQGGNQPQHF. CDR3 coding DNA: TGTGCCAGCAGTTTCCCACAGGGAGGCAATCAGCCCCAGCATTTT. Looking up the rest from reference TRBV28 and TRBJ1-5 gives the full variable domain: DVKVTQSSRYLVKRTGEKVFLECVQDMDHENMFWYRQDPGLGLRLIYFSYDVKMKEKGDIPEGYSVSREKKERFSLILESASTNQTSMYLCASSFPQGGNQPQHFGDGTRLSIL.

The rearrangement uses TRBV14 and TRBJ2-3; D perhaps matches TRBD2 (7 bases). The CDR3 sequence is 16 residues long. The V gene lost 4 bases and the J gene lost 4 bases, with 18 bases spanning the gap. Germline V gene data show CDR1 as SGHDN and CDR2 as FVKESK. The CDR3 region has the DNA TGTGCCAGCAGCCGCATCATGGGAGGGGGTCCAGATACGCAGTATTTT. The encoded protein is CASSRIMGGGPDTQYF. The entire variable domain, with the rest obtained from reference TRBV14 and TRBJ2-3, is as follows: EAGVTQFPSHSVIEKGQTVTLRCDPISGHDNLYWYRRVMGKEIKFLLHFVKESKQDESGMPNNRFLAERTGGTYSTLKVQPAELEDSGVYFCASSRIMGGGPDTQYFGPGTRLTVL.

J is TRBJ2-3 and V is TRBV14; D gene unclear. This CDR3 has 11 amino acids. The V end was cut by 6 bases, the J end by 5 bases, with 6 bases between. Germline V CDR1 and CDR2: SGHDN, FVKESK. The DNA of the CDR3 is TGTGCCAGCAGGATAGGAGATACGCAGTATTTT. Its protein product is CASRIGDTQYF. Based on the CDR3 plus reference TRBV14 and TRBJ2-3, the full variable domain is EAGVTQFPSHSVIEKGQTVTLRCDPISGHDNLYWYRRVMGKEIKFLLHFVKESKQDESGMPNNRFLAERTGGTYSTLKVQPAELEDSGVYFCASRIGDTQYFGPGTRLTVL.

The CDR3 nucleotides read TGTGCCAGCATCCTTAGCGGGAGCTCCTACGAGCAGTACTTC. Translated: CASILSGSSYEQYF. V gene TRBV28 combines with J gene TRBJ2-7, with 9 bases that match TRBD2. The CDR3 extends over 14 amino acids. Germline-derived CDR1 and CDR2 are MDHEN and SYDVKM. V lost 7 bases and J lost 0; bases outside the gene matches: 4.

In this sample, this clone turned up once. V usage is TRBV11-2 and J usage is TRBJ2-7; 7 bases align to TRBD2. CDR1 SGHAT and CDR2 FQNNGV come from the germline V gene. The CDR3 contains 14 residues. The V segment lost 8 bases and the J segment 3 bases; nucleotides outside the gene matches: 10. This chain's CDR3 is CASAREALSYEQYF. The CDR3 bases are TGTGCCAGCGCTCGGGAGGCCCTAAGCTACGAGCAGTACTTC.

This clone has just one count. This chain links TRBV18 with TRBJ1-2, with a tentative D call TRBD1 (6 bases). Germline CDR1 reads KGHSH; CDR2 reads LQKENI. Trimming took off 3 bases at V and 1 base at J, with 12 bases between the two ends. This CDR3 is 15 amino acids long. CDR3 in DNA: TGTGCCAGCTCACCCCTGGGGGGCGATAACTATGGCTACACCTTC. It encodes CASSPLGGDNYGYTF.

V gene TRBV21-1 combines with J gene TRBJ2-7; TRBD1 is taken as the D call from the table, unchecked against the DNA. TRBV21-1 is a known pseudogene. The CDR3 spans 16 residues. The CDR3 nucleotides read TGTGCCAGCAGCAAAGCCCGTCGACAGGTATCCTACGAGCAGTACTTC. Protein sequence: CASSKARRQVSYEQYF.

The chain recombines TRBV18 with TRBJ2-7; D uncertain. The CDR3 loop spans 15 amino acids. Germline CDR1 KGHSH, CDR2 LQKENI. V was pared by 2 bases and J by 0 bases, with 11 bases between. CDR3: CASSPTKGNSYEQYF. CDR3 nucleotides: TGTGCCAGCTCACCAACTAAGGGAAACTCCTACGAGCAGTACTTC.

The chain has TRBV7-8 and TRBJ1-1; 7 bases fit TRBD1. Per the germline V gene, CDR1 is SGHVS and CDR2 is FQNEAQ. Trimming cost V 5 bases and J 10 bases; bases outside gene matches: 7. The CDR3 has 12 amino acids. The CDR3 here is CASSTQGPGAFF. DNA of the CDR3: TGTGCCAGCAGCACACAGGGGCCCGGAGCTTTCTTT.

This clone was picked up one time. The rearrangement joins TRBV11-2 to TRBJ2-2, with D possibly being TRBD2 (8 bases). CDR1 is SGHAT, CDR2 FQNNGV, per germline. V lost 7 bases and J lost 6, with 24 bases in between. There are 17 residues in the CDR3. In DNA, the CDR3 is TGTGCCAGCACCCTAGGGGGCGGGAGGAACCCCCCCGGGGAGCTGTTTTTT. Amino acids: CASTLGGGRNPPGELFF.

The CDR3 region is CASSDRDEQYF. CDR3 nucleotide sequence: TGCGCCAGCAGTGACCGGGACGAGCAGTACTTC. The chain links TRBV10-2 to TRBJ2-7; D gene unclear. Looked up from germline, CDR1 is WSHSY and CDR2 is SAAADI. The CDR3 is 11 residues long. V lost 3 bases and J lost 5, with 5 bases in between.

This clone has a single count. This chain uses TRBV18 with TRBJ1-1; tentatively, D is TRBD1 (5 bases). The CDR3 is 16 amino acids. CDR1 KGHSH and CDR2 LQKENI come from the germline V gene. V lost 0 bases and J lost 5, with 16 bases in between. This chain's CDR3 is CASSPPEARRTTEAFF. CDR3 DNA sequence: TGTGCCAGCTCACCACCGGAGGCCAGGAGGACAACTGAAGCTTTCTTT.

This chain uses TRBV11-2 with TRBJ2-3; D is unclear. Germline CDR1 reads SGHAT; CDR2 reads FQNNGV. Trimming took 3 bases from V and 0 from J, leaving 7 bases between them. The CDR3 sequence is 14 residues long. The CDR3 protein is CASSFLRSTDTQYF. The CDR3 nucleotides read TGTGCCAGCAGCTTCCTGCGGAGCACAGATACGCAGTATTTT.

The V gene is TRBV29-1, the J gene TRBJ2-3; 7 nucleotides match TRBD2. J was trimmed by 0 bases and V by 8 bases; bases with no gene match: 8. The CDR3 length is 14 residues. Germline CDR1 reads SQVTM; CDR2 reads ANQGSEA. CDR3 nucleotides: TGCAGCCCGACGCGGCGGGAGAGCACAGATACGCAGTATTTT. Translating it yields CSPTRRESTDTQYF.